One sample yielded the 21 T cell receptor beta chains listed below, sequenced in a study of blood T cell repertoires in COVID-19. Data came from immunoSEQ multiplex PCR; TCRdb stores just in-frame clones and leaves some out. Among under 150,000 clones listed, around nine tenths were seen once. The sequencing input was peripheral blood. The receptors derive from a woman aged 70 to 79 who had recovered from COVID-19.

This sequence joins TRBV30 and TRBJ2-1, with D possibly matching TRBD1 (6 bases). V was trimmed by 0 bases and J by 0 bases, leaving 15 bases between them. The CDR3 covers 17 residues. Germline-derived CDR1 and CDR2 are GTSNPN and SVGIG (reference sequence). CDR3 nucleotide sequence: TGTGCCTGGAGTGTAGCCGGGACATTTCCCTCCTACAATGAGCAGTTCTTC. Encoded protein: CAWSVAGTFPSYNEQFF.

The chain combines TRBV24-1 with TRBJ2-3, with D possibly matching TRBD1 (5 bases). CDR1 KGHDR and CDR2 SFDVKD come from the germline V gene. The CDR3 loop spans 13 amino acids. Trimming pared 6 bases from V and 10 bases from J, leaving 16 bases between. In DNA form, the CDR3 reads TGTGCCACCAGTCGCCAGGGAATGAAGGCGCAGTATTTT. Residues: CATSRQGMKAQYF.

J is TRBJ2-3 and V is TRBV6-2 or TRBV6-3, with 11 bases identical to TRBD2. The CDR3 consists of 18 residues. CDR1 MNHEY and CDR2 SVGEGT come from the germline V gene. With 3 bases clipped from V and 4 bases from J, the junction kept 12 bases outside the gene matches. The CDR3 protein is CASSYWGLAGGMADTQYF. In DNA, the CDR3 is TGTGCCAGCAGTTATTGGGGGCTAGCGGGAGGAATGGCAGATACGCAGTATTTT.

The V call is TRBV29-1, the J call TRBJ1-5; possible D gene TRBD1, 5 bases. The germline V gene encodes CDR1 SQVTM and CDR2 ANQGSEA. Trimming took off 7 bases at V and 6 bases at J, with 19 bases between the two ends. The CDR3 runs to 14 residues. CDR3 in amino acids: CSASGPGGGQPQHF. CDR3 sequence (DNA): TGCAGCGCCTCGGGACCGGGAGGCGGTCAGCCCCAGCATTTT.

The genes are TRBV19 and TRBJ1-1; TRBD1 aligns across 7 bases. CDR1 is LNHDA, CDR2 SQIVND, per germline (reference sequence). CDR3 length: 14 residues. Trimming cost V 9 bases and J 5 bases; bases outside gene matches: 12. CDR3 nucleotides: TGTGCCAGCCTGGCGCGAGACAGGGATACTGAAGCTTTCTTT. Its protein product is CASLARDRDTEAFF.

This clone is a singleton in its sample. In nucleotides, the CDR3 is TGTGCCAGCAGCCAAGATAAGAGTAGGGGTAGTCCACATGAGCAGTTCTTC. Translated: CASSQDKSRGSPHEQFF. This chain links TRBV3-1 (or the pseudogene TRBV3-2) with TRBJ2-1; D might be TRBD1 (5 bases). The CDR3 consists of 17 residues. The germline V and J ends were trimmed by 0 bases and 8 bases, with 20 bases remaining between them. From germline, CDR1 is LGHDT and CDR2 YNNKEL (reference sequence).

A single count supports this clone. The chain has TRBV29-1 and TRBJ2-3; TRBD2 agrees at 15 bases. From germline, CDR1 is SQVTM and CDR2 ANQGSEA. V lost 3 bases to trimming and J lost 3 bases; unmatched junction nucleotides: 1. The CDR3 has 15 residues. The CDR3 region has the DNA TGCAGCGTTGATGGGACTAGCGGGAGGACAGATACGCAGTATTTT. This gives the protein CSVDGTSGRTDTQYF.

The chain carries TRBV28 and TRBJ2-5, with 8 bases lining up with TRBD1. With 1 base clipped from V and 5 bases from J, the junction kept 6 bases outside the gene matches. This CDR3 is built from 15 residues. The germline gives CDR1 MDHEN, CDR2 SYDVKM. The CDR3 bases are TGTGCCAGCAGTTTATTGGACAGGGCTACGGAGACCCAGTACTTC. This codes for CASSLLDRATETQYF.

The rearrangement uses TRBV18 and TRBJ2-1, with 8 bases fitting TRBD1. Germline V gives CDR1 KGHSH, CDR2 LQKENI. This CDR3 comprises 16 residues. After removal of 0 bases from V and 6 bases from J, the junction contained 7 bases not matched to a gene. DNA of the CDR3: TGTGCCAGCTCACCACCCTCAGGGGGCTGGAGCAATGAGCAGTTCTTC. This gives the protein CASSPPSGGWSNEQFF.

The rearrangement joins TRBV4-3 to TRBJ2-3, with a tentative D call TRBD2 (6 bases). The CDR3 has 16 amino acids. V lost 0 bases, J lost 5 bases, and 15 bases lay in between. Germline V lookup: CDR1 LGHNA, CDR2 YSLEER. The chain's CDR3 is CASSQDRRGGRDTQYF. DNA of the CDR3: TGCGCCAGCAGCCAAGATCGGAGGGGAGGAAGAGATACGCAGTATTTT.

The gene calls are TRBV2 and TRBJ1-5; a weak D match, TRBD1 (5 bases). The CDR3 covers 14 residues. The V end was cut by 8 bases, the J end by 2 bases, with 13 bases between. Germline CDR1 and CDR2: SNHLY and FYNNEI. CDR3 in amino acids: CASLRGGGNQPQHF. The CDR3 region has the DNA TGTGCCAGCTTAAGGGGAGGGGGCAATCAGCCCCAGCATTTT.

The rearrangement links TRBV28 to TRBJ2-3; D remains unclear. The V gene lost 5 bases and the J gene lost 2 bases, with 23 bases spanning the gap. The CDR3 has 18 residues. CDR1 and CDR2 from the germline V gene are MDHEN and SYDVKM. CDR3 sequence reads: CASSPRLAATTPTDTQYF. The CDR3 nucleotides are TGTGCCAGCAGTCCCCGCCTGGCGGCTACCACCCCCACAGATACGCAGTATTTT.

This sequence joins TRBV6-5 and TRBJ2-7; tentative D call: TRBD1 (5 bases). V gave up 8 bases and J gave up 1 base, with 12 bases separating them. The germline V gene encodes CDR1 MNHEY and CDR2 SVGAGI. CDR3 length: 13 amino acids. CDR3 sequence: CASAEQASYEQYF. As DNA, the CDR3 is TGTGCCAGCGCTGAACAGGCGTCCTACGAGCAGTACTTC.

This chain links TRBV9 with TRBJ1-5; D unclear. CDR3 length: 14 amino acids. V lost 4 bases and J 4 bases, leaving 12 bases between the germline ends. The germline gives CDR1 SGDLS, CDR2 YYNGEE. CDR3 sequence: CASSRQASNQPQHF. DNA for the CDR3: TGTGCCAGCAGCAGGCAGGCTTCGAATCAGCCCCAGCATTTT.

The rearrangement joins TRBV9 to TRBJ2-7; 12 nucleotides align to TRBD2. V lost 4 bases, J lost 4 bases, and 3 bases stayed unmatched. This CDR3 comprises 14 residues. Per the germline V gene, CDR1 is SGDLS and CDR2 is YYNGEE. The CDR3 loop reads CASSRTSGVYEQYF. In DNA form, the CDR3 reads TGTGCCAGCAGCAGGACTAGCGGGGTGTACGAGCAGTACTTC. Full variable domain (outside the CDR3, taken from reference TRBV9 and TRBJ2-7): DSGVTQTPKHLITATGQRVTLRCSPRSGDLSVYWYQQSLDQGLQFLIQYYNGEERAKGNILERFSAQQFPDLHSELNLSSLELGDSALYFCASSRTSGVYEQYFGPGTRLTVT.

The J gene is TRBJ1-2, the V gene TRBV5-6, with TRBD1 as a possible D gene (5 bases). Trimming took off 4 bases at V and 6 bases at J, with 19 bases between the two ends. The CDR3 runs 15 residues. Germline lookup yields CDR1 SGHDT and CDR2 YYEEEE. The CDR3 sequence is CASSLPTGDGNGYTF. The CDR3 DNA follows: TGTGCCAGCAGCCTGCCGACGGGGGACGGAAATGGCTACACCTTC.

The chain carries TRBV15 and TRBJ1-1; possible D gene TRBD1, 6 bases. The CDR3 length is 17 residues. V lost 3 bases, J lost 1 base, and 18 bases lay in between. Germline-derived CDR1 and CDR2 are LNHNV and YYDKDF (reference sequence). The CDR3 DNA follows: TGTGCCACCAGCAGGGGGGCAAGGGGGTTTAAGAACACTGAAGCTTTCTTT. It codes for CATSRGARGFKNTEAFF.

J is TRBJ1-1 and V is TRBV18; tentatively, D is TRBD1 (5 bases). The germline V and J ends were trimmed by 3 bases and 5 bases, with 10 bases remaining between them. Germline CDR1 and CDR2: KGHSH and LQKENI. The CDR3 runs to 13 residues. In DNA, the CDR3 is TGTGCCAGCTCACCGTTCGGGGGGACTGAAGCTTTCTTT. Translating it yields CASSPFGGTEAFF.

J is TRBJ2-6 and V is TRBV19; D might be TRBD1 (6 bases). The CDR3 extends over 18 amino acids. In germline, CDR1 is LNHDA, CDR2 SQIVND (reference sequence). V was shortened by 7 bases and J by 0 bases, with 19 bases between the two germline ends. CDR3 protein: CASNPLPGQPSGANVLTF. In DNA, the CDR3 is TGTGCCAGTAATCCCCTGCCAGGACAGCCCTCTGGGGCCAACGTCCTGACTTTC.

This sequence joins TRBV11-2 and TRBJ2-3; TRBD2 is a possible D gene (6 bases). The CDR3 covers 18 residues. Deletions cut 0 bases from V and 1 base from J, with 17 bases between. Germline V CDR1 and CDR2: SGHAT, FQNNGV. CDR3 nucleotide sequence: TGTGCCAGCAGCTTAGATCTTAGCCAGGGACTTCGCACAGATACGCAGTATTTT. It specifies CASSLDLSQGLRTDTQYF.

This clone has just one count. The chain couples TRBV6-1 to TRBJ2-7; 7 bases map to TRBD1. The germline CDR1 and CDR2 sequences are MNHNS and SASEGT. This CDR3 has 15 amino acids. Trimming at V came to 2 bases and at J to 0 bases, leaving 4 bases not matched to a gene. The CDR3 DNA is TGTGCCAGCAGTGAAATGACAGGGCACTCCTACGAGCAGTACTTC. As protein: CASSEMTGHSYEQYF.